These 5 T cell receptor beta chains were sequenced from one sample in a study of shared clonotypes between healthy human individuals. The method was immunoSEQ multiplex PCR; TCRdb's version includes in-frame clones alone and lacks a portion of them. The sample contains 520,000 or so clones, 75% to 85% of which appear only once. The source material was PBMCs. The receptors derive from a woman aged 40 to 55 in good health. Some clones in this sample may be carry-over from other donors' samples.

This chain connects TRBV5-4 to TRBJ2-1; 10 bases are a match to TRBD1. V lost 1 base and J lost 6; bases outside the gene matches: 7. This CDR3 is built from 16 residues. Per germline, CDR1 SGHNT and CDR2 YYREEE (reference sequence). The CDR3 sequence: CASSLPTGGGSNEQFF. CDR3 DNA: TGTGCCAGCAGCTTGCCGACAGGGGGCGGGAGCAATGAGCAGTTCTTC.

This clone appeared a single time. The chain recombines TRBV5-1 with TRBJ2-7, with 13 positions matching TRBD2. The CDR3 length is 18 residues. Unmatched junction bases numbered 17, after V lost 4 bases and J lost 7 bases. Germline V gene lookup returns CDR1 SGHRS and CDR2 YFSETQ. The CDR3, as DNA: TGCGCCAGCAGCCAATTACTAGCGGGAGGGACCTCTATGGGGGAGCAGTACTTC. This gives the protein CASSQLLAGGTSMGEQYF.

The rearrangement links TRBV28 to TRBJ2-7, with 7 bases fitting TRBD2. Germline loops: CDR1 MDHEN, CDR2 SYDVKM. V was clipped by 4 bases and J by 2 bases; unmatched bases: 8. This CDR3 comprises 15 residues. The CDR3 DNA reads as TGTGCCAGCAGTTCCGGCGGGAGAGCAACCTACGAGCAGTACTTC. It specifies CASSSGGRATYEQYF.

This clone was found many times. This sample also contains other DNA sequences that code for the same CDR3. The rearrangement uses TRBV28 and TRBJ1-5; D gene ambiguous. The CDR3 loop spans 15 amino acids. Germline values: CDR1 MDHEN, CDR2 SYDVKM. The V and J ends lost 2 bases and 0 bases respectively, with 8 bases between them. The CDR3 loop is CASSLGRLSNQPQHF. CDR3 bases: TGTGCCAGCAGTTTAGGCAGGCTTAGCAATCAGCCCCAGCATTTT.

The CDR3 region is CASSLKGNEQFF. The CDR3 DNA reads as TGTGCCAGCAGCTTAAAAGGAAATGAGCAGTTCTTC. V and J are TRBV7-3 and TRBJ2-1; no firm D call. CDR1 is SGHTA and CDR2 is FQGTGA in the germline V gene. Trimming removed 1 base from V and 7 bases from J, with 5 bases in between. This CDR3 is 12 amino acids long. The full variable domain, its missing parts supplied by reference TRBV7-3 and TRBJ2-1, is GAGVSQTPSNKVTEKGKYVELRCDPISGHTALYWYRQSLGQGPEFLIYFQGTGAADDSGLPNDRFFAVRPEGSVSTLKIQRTERGDSAVYLCASSLKGNEQFFGPGTRLTVL.